The sequence of this T cell receptor beta chain was determined in a study of cytomegalovirus exposure and HLA in healthy donors. Study as a whole: The 100 to 150 validation repertoires and the roughly 700 first-cohort repertoires shared a platform, a later analysis reported. Study-level results: Using the classifier, cytomegalovirus status was reportedly diagnosed with high specificity and sensitivity.

After removal of 8 bases from V and 2 bases from J, the junction contained 13 bases not matched to a gene. CDR1 SGHTA and CDR2 FQGNSA come from the germline V gene. The CDR3 is 16 amino acids. Regarding this clone: Its antigen is unknown.

The assay was immunoSEQ multiplex PCR, and TCRdb's table has in-frame clones only and misses some. The sample gives approximately 300,000 clones, 86% of which show up once; around 0.84% is in the top ten. V usage is TRBV7-2 and J usage is TRBJ2-3; 7 bases map to TRBD1. The sequence was collected from a woman under 30 in good health and CMV-seronegative. The specimen was PBMCs. Here the CDR3 reads CASSLAGTAYTDTQYF. CDR3 DNA sequence: TGTGCCAGCTCGCTGGCCGGGACAGCCTACACAGATACGCAGTATTTT. Looking up the rest from reference TRBV7-2 and TRBJ2-3 gives the full variable domain: GAGVSQSPSNKVTEKGKDVELRCDPISGHTALYWYRQSLGQGLEFLIYFQGNSAPDKSGLPSDRFSAERTGGSVSTLTIQRTQQEDSAVYLCASSLAGTAYTDTQYFGPGTRLTVL.